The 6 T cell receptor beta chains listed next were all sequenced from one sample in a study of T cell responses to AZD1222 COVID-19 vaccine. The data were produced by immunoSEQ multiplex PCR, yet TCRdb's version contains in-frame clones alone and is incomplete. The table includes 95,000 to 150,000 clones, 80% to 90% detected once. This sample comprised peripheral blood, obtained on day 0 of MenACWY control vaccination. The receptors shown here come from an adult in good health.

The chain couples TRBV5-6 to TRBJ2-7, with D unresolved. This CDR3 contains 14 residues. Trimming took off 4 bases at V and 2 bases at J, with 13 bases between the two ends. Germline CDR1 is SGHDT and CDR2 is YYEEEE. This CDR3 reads CASSPLGRPYEQYF. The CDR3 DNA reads TGTGCCAGCAGCCCTCTCGGACGCCCCTACGAGCAGTACTTC.

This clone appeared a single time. CDR3 sequence (DNA): TGTGCCTGGAGTGTACGACAGCATAGCAATCAGCCCCAGCATTTT. It specifies CAWSVRQHSNQPQHF. The chain couples TRBV30 to TRBJ1-5; tentatively, D is TRBD1 (5 bases). From germline, CDR1 is GTSNPN and CDR2 SVGIG (reference sequence). The V end was cut by 0 bases, the J end by 0 bases, with 9 bases between. CDR3 size: 15 residues. The full variable domain, completed using reference TRBV30 and TRBJ1-5, is SQTIHQWPATLVQPVGSPLSLECTVEGTSNPNLYWYRQAAGRGLQLLFYSVGIGQISSEVPQNLSASRPQDRQFILSSKKLLLSDSGFYLCAWSVRQHSNQPQHFGDGTRLSIL.

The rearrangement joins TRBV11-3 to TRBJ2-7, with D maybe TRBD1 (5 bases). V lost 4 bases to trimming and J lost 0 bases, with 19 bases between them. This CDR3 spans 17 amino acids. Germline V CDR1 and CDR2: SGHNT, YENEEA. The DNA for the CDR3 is TGTGCCAGCAGCTCGAGTCGACAGAGCCCATACTCCTACGAGCAGTACTTC. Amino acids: CASSSSRQSPYSYEQYF.

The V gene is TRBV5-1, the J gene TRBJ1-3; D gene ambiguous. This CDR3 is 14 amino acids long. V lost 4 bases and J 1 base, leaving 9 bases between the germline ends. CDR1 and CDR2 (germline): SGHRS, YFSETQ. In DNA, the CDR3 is TGCGCCAGCAGCCCGTCAGCGTCTGGAAACACCATATATTTT. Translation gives CASSPSASGNTIYF.

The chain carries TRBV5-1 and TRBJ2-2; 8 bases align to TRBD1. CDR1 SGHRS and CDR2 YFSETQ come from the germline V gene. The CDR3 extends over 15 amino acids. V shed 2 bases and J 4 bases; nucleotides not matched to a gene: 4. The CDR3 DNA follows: TGCGCCAGCAGCTTCACAGGGGGATTCACCGGGGAGCTGTTTTTT. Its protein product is CASSFTGGFTGELFF.

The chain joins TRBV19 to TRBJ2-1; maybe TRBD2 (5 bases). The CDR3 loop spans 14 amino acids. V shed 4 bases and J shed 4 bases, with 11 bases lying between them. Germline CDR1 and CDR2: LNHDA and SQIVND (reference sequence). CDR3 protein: CASSTLGGYNEQFF. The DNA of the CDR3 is TGTGCCAGTAGTACATTAGGAGGATACAATGAGCAGTTCTTC.